The 19 T cell receptor beta chains presented below share a single source sample, sequenced in a study of blood T cell repertoires in COVID-19. This table comes from immunoSEQ multiplex PCR, and its TCRdb copy is limited to in-frame clones, with some not included. In the table there are some 99,000 clones, 65% to 85% of which are singletons. The sample comprised peripheral blood. The origin of the receptors is a woman of 80 years or more with acute or convalescent COVID-19.

V gene TRBV5-1 combines with J gene TRBJ1-6; 8 bases are a match to TRBD1. J gave up 8 bases and V 4 bases, and 8 bases lay outside the gene matches. The CDR3 covers 15 residues. Per the germline V gene, CDR1 is SGHRS and CDR2 is YFSETQ. The CDR3 bases are TGCGCCAGCAGCAGGACCGGACAGGGTGATTCACCCCTCCACTTT. This sequence encodes CASSRTGQGDSPLHF.

This clone was counted a single time. The chain is built from TRBV6-5 and TRBJ2-7; D is perhaps TRBD1 (6 bases). Germline-derived CDR1 and CDR2 are MNHEY and SVGAGI. CDR3 length: 13 amino acids. Trimming cost V 7 bases and J 0 bases, with 10 bases left between them. The CDR3 protein is CASNRDNSYEQYV. CDR3 in DNA: TGTGCCAGCAATCGGGACAACTCCTACGAGCAGTACGTC.

CDR3 in amino acids: CATSRTEVEKLFF. The CDR3 DNA follows: TGTGCCACCAGCAGAACGGAGGTTGAAAAACTGTTTTTT. V and J are TRBV15 and TRBJ1-4; no definite D call. The V end was cut by 2 bases, the J end by 7 bases, with 8 bases between. The germline gives CDR1 LNHNV, CDR2 YYDKDF (reference sequence). The CDR3 length is 13 residues. Looking up the rest from reference TRBV15 and TRBJ1-4 gives the full variable domain: DAMVIQNPRYQVTQFGKPVTLSCSQTLNHNVMYWYQQKSSQAPKLLFHYYDKDFNNEADTPDNFQSRRPNTSFCFLDIRSPGLGDTAMYLCATSRTEVEKLFFGSGTQLSVL.

The chain links TRBV7-2 to TRBJ1-2; D may be TRBD1 (6 bases). The germline gives CDR1 SGHTA, CDR2 FQGNSA. V lost 4 bases, J lost 6 bases, and 21 bases lay in between. This CDR3 is 16 amino acids long. CDR3 protein: CASSSQPGDPIDGYTF. As DNA, the CDR3 is TGTGCCAGCAGCTCCCAACCAGGGGACCCTATTGATGGCTACACCTTC.

The chain couples TRBV6-2 or TRBV6-3 to TRBJ2-4; 10 bases fit TRBD1. The CDR3 is made up of 17 amino acids. The ends lost 6 bases at V and 0 bases at J; junction bases unmatched: 8. Germline V gives CDR1 MNHEY, CDR2 SVGEGT. CDR3 DNA: TGTGCCAGCAGCTTGGGACAGGGGAAAGTAGCCAAAAACATTCAGTACTTC. Protein sequence: CASSLGQGKVAKNIQYF.

The chain has TRBV6-1 and TRBJ2-7; tentative D call: TRBD1 (5 bases). Per germline, CDR1 MNHNS and CDR2 SASEGT. The CDR3 totals 12 residues. The V end lost 2 bases, the J end lost 3 bases, and 5 bases lay between the germline ends. The CDR3: CASSEQGYEQYV. The CDR3 bases are TGTGCCAGCAGTGAACAGGGCTACGAGCAGTACGTC.

This sequence joins TRBV30 and TRBJ2-7, with 11 bases identical to TRBD1. Trimming took 2 bases from V and 4 from J; bases not matched to a gene: 7. The CDR3 covers 15 residues. In germline, CDR1 is GTSNPN, CDR2 SVGIG (reference sequence). The CDR3 bases are TGTGCCTGGAGTCCCCTCGGGACAGGGGGGTACGAGCAGTACTTC. The encoded protein is CAWSPLGTGGYEQYF.

As DNA, the CDR3 is TGTGCCTGCACCGGGACATTTAATTCACCCCTCCACTTT. The encoded protein is CACTGTFNSPLHF. This chain joins TRBV25-1 and TRBJ1-6; D perhaps matches TRBD1 (6 bases). V lost 11 bases and J lost 6, with 14 bases in between. Germline assignment: CDR1 MGHDK and CDR2 SYGVNS. CDR3 size: 13 residues.

The chain carries TRBV5-1 and TRBJ1-4; no definite D call. V lost 4 bases, J lost 3 bases, and 13 bases lay in between. Germline V gene lookup returns CDR1 SGHRS and CDR2 YFSETQ. The CDR3 length is 15 residues. The chain's CDR3 is CASSPRPGSNEKLFF. DNA for the CDR3: TGCGCCAGCAGCCCCCGCCCCGGTTCTAATGAAAAACTGTTTTTT.

This chain uses TRBV6-5 with TRBJ1-6; tentative D call: TRBD1 (5 bases). This CDR3 is 15 amino acids long. Germline V CDR1 and CDR2: MNHEY, SVGAGI. The V end lost 2 bases, the J end lost 14 bases, and 19 bases lay between the germline ends. The CDR3 DNA follows: TGTGCCAGCAGTTACCGCCGGACAACGAGCACGACCCTCCACTTT. Translating gives CASSYRRTTSTTLHF.

This chain links TRBV5-8 with TRBJ1-2; 7 bases align to TRBD1. V dropped 3 bases and J dropped 2; count of bases not matched to a gene: 7. CDR3 length: 15 residues. In germline, CDR1 is SGHTS, CDR2 YDEGEE. The CDR3 protein is CASSSEHRGNYGYTF. The CDR3 DNA is TGTGCCAGCAGCTCAGAGCACAGGGGCAACTATGGCTACACCTTC.

The chain has TRBV20-1 and TRBJ1-1, with 7 bases aligning to TRBD1. The CDR3 totals 11 residues. Germline lookup yields CDR1 DFQATT and CDR2 SNEGSKA (reference sequence). CDR3 sequence: CKQGRGTEAFF. DNA for the CDR3: TGCAAACAGGGGCGCGGCACTGAAGCTTTCTTT.

The chain uses TRBV9 and TRBJ1-3; D ambiguous. From germline, CDR1 is SGDLS and CDR2 YYNGEE. CDR3 length: 17 residues. V gave up 2 bases and J gave up 4 bases, with 19 bases separating them. The CDR3 loop is CASSVGGLTNPGNTIYF. The CDR3 nucleotides are TGTGCCAGCAGCGTTGGAGGGCTAACCAATCCCGGAAACACCATATATTTT. Full variable domain (missing parts from reference TRBV9 and TRBJ1-3): DSGVTQTPKHLITATGQRVTLRCSPRSGDLSVYWYQQSLDQGLQFLIQYYNGEERAKGNILERFSAQQFPDLHSELNLSSLELGDSALYFCASSVGGLTNPGNTIYFGEGSWLTVV.

In regard to this clone: The same CDR3 arises from other DNA sequences in this sample as well. The chain uses TRBV3-1 (or the pseudogene TRBV3-2) and TRBJ1-1; tentatively, D is TRBD1 (5 bases). This CDR3 comprises 13 residues. V was cut by 0 bases and J by 5 bases, with 7 bases left in between. CDR1 is LGHDT, CDR2 YNNKEL, per germline (reference sequence). The CDR3 nucleotides are TGTGCCAGCAGCCAAGACAGGGTAACTGAAGCTTTCTTT. Translated, it gives CASSQDRVTEAFF.

V usage is TRBV3-1 (or the pseudogene TRBV3-2) and J usage is TRBJ1-3; 7 positions agree with TRBD1. The V gene end was trimmed by 1 base and the J gene end by 5 bases; junction bases not matched to a gene: 2. The germline V gene has CDR1 LGHDT and CDR2 YNNKEL (reference sequence). The CDR3 sequence is 14 residues long. This CDR3 reads CASSQGTGRNTIYF. The CDR3 DNA follows: TGTGCCAGCAGCCAAGGGACAGGCAGAAACACCATATATTTT.

This clone was recorded only once. The chain uses TRBV27 and TRBJ1-2, with TRBD1 matching over 9 bases. After removal of 5 bases from V and 4 bases from J, the junction contained 11 bases not matched to a gene. From germline, CDR1 is MNHEY and CDR2 SMNVEV (reference sequence). The CDR3 has 16 amino acids. The CDR3 region is CASSPGTGIRGYGYTF. The CDR3 DNA is TGTGCCAGCAGTCCTGGGACAGGGATCAGAGGCTATGGCTACACCTTC.

The table lists this clone with a few counts. The chain uses TRBV19 and TRBJ1-5, with a tentative D call TRBD1 (6 bases). This CDR3 has 13 amino acids. V shed 4 bases and J shed 5 bases, with 9 bases lying between them. Germline V CDR1 and CDR2: LNHDA, SQIVND (reference sequence). CDR3 sequence (DNA): TGTGCCAGTAGTACGGACAGCGATCAGCCCCAGCATTTT. As protein: CASSTDSDQPQHF.

The chain links TRBV6-6 to TRBJ1-3; D perhaps matches TRBD1 (6 bases). CDR1 MNHNY and CDR2 SVGAGI come from the germline V gene (reference sequence). Trimming took 8 bases from V and 0 from J, leaving 14 bases between them. The length of the CDR3 is 15 residues. The CDR3 region is CASFLQGTSGNTIYF. The CDR3 DNA sequence: TGTGCCAGCTTCCTCCAGGGGACCTCTGGAAACACCATATATTTT.

This sequence joins TRBV12-5 and TRBJ2-3; 8 positions agree with TRBD1. This CDR3 has 16 residues. V shed 1 base, J shed 1 base, and the junction held 4 bases outside the gene matches. Germline CDR1 reads LGHNT; CDR2 reads FRNRAP. The CDR3 loop reads CASGLGQGAGTDTQYF. For the CDR3, the DNA is TGTGCTAGTGGTTTGGGGCAGGGGGCTGGCACAGATACGCAGTATTTT.